These T cell receptor beta chains were read from a single sample in a study of cytomegalovirus exposure and HLA in healthy donors. TCRdb's table, derived via immunoSEQ multiplex PCR, lists solely in-frame clones and lacks some. This table has about 150,000 clones, around 79% appearing once. The sequenced material came from PBMCs. The origin of the receptors is a man younger than 30 in good health and CMV-seronegative. The CDR3 runs from the conserved cysteine through the conserved F or W. D genes are given only for firm matches. The size of a clone is reported for some rows only, either as once, few or many, or as a class for expanded clones.

d_gene: .; abundance: few; v_gene: TRBV5-1; j_gene: TRBJ2-5; CDR3aa: CASSLAVMETQYF; CDR3nt: TGCGCCAGCAGCTTGGCGGTGATGGAGACCCAGTACTTC
d_gene: .; abundance: few; v_gene: TRBV2; j_gene: TRBJ1-3; CDR3aa: CASSGLDSYSGNTIYF; CDR3nt: TGTGCCAGCAGTGGCCTGGACAGCTACTCTGGAAACACCATATATTTT
d_gene: TRBD2; abundance: few; v_gene: TRBV5-1; j_gene: TRBJ2-1; CDR3aa: CASSPRLAGASNEQFF; CDR3nt: TGCGCCAGCAGCCCCCGACTAGCGGGGGCTTCCAATGAGCAGTTCTTC
d_gene: TRBD2; abundance: .; v_gene: TRBV18; j_gene: TRBJ2-5; CDR3aa: CASSTTGGPVETQYF; CDR3nt: TGTGCCAGCTCCACAACGGGGGGGCCGGTGGAGACCCAGTACTTC
d_gene: .; abundance: .; v_gene: TRBV4-2; j_gene: TRBJ2-2; CDR3aa: CASGGADTGELFF; CDR3nt: TGTGCCAGCGGAGGTGCAGACACCGGGGAGCTGTTTTTT
d_gene: .; abundance: .; v_gene: TRBV25-1; j_gene: TRBJ2-2; CDR3aa: CASRRTLNTGELFF; CDR3nt: TGTGCCAGCAGAAGGACATTGAACACCGGGGAGCTGTTTTTT
d_gene: TRBD2; abundance: few; v_gene: TRBV27; j_gene: TRBJ2-3; CDR3aa: CASTKSGGAADTQYF; CDR3nt: TGTGCCAGCACCAAAAGCGGGGGGGCCGCAGATACGCAGTATTTT
d_gene: .; abundance: few; v_gene: TRBV6-6; j_gene: TRBJ1-2; CDR3aa: CASSYSNGNYGYTF; CDR3nt: TGTGCCAGCAGTTACTCAAACGGGAACTATGGCTACACCTTC
d_gene: TRBD1; abundance: .; v_gene: TRBV11-3; j_gene: TRBJ2-1; CDR3aa: CASSLDDRAYNEQFF; CDR3nt: TGTGCCAGCAGCTTAGATGACAGGGCCTACAATGAGCAGTTCTTC
d_gene: TRBD1; abundance: few; v_gene: TRBV11-3; j_gene: TRBJ1-1; CDR3aa: CASSVGQGRGEAFF; CDR3nt: TGTGCCAGCAGCGTTGGACAGGGGAGAGGTGAAGCTTTCTTT
d_gene: .; abundance: .; v_gene: TRBV19; j_gene: TRBJ1-1; CDR3aa: CASRAPLGRNTEAFF; CDR3nt: TGTGCCAGTAGGGCCCCCCTCGGGAGGAACACTGAAGCTTTCTTT
d_gene: .; abundance: .; v_gene: TRBV27; j_gene: TRBJ1-1; CDR3aa: CASKGPGTSAFF; CDR3nt: TGTGCCAGCAAGGGACCCGGGACTTCGGCTTTCTTT
d_gene: .; abundance: .; v_gene: TRBV19; j_gene: TRBJ2-3; CDR3aa: CASSMGLLTADTQYF; CDR3nt: TGTGCCAGTAGTATGGGACTGCTTACTGCAGATACGCAGTATTTT
d_gene: .; abundance: .; v_gene: TRBV7-2; j_gene: TRBJ2-5; CDR3aa: CASSLGGGPQETQYF; CDR3nt: TGTGCCAGCAGCTTAGGAGGGGGACCCCAAGAGACCCAATACTTC
d_gene: TRBD1; abundance: .; v_gene: TRBV5-4; j_gene: TRBJ1-1; CDR3aa: CASSPTGRDAFF; CDR3nt: TGTGCCAGCAGCCCGACAGGGCGAGACGCTTTCTTT
d_gene: .; abundance: .; v_gene: TRBV19; j_gene: TRBJ2-1; CDR3aa: CASRQDYNEQFF; CDR3nt: TGTGCCAGTAGACAGGATTACAATGAGCAGTTCTTC
d_gene: TRBD2; abundance: few; v_gene: TRBV29-1; j_gene: TRBJ2-1; CDR3aa: CSVIGLAGGVAYNEQFF; CDR3nt: TGCAGCGTTATCGGACTAGCGGGGGGGGTGGCCTACAATGAGCAGTTCTTC
d_gene: TRBD1; abundance: few; v_gene: TRBV2; j_gene: TRBJ2-5; CDR3aa: CASSEIVVIRQGFETQYF; CDR3nt: TGTGCCAGCAGTGAAATCGTCGTGATTCGACAGGGGTTTGAGACCCAGTACTTC
d_gene: .; abundance: .; v_gene: TRBV2; j_gene: TRBJ1-4; CDR3aa: CASSPTAVANEKLFF; CDR3nt: TGTGCCAGCAGTCCAACCGCAGTGGCTAATGAAAAACTGTTTTTT
d_gene: .; abundance: once; v_gene: TRBV5-1; j_gene: TRBJ1-4; CDR3aa: CASSKSPPTRAHTNEKLFF; CDR3nt: TGCGCCAGCAGCAAGTCCCCCCCCACGAGAGCCCATACTAATGAAAAACTGTTTTTT
d_gene: TRBD1; abundance: .; v_gene: TRBV5-1; j_gene: TRBJ2-5; CDR3aa: CASSLGGTAQETQYF; CDR3nt: TGCGCCAGCAGCTTGGGGGGGACAGCTCAAGAGACCCAGTACTTC
d_gene: TRBD2; abundance: .; v_gene: TRBV11-3; j_gene: TRBJ2-1; CDR3aa: CASSVGLAGVEQFF; CDR3nt: TGTGCCAGCAGCGTGGGACTAGCGGGGGTAGAGCAGTTCTTC